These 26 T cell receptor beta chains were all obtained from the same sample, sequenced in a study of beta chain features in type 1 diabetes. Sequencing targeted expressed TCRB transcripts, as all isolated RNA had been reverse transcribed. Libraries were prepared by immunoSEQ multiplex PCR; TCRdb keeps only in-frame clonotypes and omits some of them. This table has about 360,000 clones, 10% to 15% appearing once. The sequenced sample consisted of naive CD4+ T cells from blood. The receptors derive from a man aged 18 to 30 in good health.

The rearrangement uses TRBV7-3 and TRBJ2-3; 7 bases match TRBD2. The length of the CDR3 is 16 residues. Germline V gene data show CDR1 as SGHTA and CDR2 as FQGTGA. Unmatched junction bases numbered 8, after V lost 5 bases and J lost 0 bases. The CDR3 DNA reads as TGTGCCAGCAGCCCGGGGGGTAGCGGGAGCACAGATACGCAGTATTTT. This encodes CASSPGGSGSTDTQYF.

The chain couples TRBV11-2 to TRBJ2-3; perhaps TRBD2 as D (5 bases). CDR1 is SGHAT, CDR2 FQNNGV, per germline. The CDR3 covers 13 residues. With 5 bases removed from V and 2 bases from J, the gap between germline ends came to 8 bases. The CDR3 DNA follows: TGTGCCAGCAGCCCAGCGGCCACAGATACGCAGTATTTT. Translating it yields CASSPAATDTQYF.

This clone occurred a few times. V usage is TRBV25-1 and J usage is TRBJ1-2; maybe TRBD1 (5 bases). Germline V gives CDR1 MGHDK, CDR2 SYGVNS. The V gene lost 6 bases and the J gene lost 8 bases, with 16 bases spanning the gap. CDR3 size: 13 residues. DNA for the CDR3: TGTGCCAGCAGCGACAGAACCCAGAGGGGCTACACCTTC. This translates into CASSDRTQRGYTF.

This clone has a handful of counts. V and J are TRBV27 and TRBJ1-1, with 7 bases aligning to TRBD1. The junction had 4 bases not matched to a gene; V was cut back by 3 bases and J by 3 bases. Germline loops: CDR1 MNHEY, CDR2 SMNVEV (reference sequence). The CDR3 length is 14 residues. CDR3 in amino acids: CASSFRDRYTEAFF. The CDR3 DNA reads TGTGCCAGCAGTTTCCGGGACAGATACACTGAAGCTTTCTTT.

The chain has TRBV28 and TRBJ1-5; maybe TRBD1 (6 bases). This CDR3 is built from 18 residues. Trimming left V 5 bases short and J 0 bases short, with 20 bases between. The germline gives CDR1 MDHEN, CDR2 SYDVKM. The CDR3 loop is CASSEYRVRGYSNQPQHF. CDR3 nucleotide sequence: TGTGCCAGCAGTGAATACAGGGTAAGGGGCTATAGCAATCAGCCCCAGCATTTT.

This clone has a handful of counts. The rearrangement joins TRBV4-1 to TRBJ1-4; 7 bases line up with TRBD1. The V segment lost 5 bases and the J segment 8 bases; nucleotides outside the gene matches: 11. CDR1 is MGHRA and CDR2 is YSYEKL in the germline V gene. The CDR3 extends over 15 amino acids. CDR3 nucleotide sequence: TGCGCCAGCAGCAAGACAGGGTCAATGGGCGAAAAACTGTTTTTT. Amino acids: CASSKTGSMGEKLFF.

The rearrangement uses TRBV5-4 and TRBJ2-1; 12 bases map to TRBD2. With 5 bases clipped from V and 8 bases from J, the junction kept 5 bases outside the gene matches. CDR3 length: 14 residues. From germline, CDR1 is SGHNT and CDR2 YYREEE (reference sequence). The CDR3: CASRLAGGAYEQFF. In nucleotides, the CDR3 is TGTGCCAGCAGGCTAGCGGGAGGGGCTTATGAGCAGTTCTTC. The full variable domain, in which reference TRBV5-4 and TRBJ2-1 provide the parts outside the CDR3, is ETGVTQSPTHLIKTRGQQVTLRCSSQSGHNTVSWYQQALGQGPQFIFQYYREEENGRGNFPPRFSGLQFPNYSSELNVNALELDDSALYLCASRLAGGAYEQFFGPGTRLTVL.

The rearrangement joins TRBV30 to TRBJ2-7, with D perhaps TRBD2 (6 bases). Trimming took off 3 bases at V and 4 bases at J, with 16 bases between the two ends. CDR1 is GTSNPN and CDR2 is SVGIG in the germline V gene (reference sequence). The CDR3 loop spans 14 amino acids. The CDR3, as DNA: TGTGCCTGGAGCCCGGACTGGGGGAGGTACGAGCAGTACTTC. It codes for CAWSPDWGRYEQYF.

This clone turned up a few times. The CDR3 spells CASSISATSTDTQYF. The CDR3, as DNA: TGTGCCAGCAGCATTAGCGCCACTAGCACAGATACGCAGTATTTT. The gene calls are TRBV7-2 and TRBJ2-3; D might be TRBD2 (5 bases). The CDR3 has 15 amino acids. Germline assignment: CDR1 SGHTA and CDR2 FQGNSA. V lost 5 bases and J lost 0, with 12 bases in between.

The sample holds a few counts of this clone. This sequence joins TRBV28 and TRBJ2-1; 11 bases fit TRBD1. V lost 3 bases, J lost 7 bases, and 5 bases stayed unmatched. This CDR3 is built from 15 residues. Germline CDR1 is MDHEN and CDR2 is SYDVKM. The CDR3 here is CASSFSGTGGNEQFF. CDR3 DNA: TGTGCCAGCAGTTTCTCCGGGACAGGGGGGAATGAGCAGTTCTTC. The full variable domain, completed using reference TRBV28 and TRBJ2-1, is DVKVTQSSRYLVKRTGEKVFLECVQDMDHENMFWYRQDPGLGLRLIYFSYDVKMKEKGDIPEGYSVSREKKERFSLILESASTNQTSMYLCASSFSGTGGNEQFFGPGTRLTVL.

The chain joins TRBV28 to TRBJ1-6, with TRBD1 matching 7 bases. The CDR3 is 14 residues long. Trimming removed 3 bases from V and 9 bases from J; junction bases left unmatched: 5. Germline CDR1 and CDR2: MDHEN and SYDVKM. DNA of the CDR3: TGTGCCAGCAGTTTGCGACAGGGCCGTTCACCCCTCCACTTT. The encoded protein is CASSLRQGRSPLHF.

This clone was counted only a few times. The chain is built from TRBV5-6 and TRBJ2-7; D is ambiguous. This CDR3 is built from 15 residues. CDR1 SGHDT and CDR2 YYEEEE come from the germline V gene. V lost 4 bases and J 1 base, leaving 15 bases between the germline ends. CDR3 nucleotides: TGTGCCAGCAGCCCCATAAAAACAGTTTCCTACGAGCAGTACTTC. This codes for CASSPIKTVSYEQYF.

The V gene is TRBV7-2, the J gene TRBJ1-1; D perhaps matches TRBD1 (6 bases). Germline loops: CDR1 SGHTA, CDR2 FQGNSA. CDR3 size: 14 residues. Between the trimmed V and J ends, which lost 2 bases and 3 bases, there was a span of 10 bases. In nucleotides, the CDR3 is TGTGCCAGCAGCTTATCCCAGGGGTACACTGAAGCTTTCTTT. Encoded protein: CASSLSQGYTEAFF.

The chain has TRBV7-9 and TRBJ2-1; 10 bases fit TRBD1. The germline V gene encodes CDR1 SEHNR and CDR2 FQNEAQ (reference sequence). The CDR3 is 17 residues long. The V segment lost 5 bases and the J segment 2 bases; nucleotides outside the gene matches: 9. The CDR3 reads CASSTGQGSWTYNEQFF. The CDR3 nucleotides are TGTGCCAGCAGCACGGGACAGGGGAGTTGGACCTACAATGAGCAGTTCTTC.

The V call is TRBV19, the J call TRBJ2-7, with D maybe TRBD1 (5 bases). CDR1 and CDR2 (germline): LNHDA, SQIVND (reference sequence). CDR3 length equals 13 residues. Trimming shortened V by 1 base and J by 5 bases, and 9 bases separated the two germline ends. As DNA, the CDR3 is TGTGCCAGTAGTATAGGCCTAGGGGACGAGCAGTACTTC. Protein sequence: CASSIGLGDEQYF.

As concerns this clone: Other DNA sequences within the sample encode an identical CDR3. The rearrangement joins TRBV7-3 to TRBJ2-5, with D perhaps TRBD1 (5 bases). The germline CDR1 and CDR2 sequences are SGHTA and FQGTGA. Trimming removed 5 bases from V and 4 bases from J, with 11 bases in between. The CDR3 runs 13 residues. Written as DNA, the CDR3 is TGTGCCAGCAGCCCTCAGGGTGGAGAGACCCAGTACTTC. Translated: CASSPQGGETQYF.

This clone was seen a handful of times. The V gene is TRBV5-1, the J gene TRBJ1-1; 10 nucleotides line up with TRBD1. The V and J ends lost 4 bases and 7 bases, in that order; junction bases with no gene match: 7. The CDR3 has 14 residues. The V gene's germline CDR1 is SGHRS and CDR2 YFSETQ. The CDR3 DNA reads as TGCGCCAGCAGCATAAGACAGGGGGCGAATGAAGCTTTCTTT. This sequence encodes CASSIRQGANEAFF.

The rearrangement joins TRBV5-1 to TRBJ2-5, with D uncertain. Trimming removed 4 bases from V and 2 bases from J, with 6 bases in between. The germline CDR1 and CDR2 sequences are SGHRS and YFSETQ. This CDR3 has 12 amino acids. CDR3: CASSVNQETQYF. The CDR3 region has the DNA TGCGCCAGCAGCGTAAATCAAGAGACCCAGTACTTC.

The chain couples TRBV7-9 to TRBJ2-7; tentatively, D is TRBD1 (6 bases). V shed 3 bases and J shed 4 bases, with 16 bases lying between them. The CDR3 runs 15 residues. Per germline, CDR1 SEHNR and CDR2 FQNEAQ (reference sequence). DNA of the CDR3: TGTGCCAGCAGCTTTCTCCCGGGACAAACATACGAGCAGTACTTC. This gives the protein CASSFLPGQTYEQYF.

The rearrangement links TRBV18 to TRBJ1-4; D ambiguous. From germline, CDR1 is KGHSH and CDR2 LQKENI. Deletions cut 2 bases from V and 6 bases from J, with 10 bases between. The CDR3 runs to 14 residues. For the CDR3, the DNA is TGTGCCAGCTCACCAGAACAGAACTATGAAAAACTGTTTTTT. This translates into CASSPEQNYEKLFF.

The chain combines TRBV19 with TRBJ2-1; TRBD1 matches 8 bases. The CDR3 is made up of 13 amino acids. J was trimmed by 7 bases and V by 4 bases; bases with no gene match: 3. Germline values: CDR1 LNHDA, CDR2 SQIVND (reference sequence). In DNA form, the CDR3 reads TGTGCCAGTAGTACGGACAGGGAGAATGAGCAGTTCTTC. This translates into CASSTDRENEQFF.

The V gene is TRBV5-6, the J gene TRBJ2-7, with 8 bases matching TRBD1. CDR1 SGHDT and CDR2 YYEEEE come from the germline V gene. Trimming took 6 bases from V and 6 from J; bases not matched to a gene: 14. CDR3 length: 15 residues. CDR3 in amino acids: CASTLVAGGFFEQYF. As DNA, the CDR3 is TGTGCCAGCACTCTGGTGGCAGGGGGCTTTTTCGAGCAGTACTTC.

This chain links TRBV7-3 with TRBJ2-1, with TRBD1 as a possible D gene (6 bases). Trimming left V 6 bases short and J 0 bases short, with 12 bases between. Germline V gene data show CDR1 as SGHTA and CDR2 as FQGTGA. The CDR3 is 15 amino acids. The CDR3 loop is CASSRTASSYNEQFF. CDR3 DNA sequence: TGTGCCAGCAGTCGGACAGCTAGCTCCTACAATGAGCAGTTCTTC.

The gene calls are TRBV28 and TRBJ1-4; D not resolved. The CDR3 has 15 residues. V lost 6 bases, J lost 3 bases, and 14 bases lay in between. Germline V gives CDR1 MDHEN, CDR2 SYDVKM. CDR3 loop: CASSPVSGSNEKLFF. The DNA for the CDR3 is TGTGCCAGCAGCCCCGTCTCGGGGTCTAATGAAAAACTGTTTTTT.

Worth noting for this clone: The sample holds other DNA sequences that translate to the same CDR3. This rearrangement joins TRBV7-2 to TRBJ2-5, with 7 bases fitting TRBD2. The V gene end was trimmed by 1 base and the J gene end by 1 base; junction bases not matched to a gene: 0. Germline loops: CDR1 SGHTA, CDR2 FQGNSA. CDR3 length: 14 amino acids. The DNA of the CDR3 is TGTGCCAGCAGCTTAGGGGGGGGCCAAGAGACCCAGTACTTC. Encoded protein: CASSLGGGQETQYF.

CDR3 residues: CASSVERGLGTF. The CDR3 DNA sequence: TGTGCCAGCAGCGTAGAACGAGGACTCGGAACCTTC. The chain employs TRBV9 and TRBJ1-2; D is unresolved. The germline V and J ends were trimmed by 0 bases and 14 bases, with 14 bases remaining between them. Germline CDR1 is SGDLS and CDR2 is YYNGEE. CDR3 length: 12 amino acids.